A single sample is the source of the 3 T cell receptor beta chains below, sequenced in a study of blood T cells in healthy people across ages (dated by TCRdb to 2014 to 2015). Libraries were built with 5' RACE. The sequencing machine was an Illumina HiSeq 2500. A second PCR of about 6 to 11 cycles was performed with a sample-barcoded 5' primer and a J-beta primer mix. The public sequencing data were trimmed at Q25 with fastp and processed into clonotypes with MiXCR by TCRdb, which kept only in-frame beta chains. Each entry is one CDR3 protein sequence, shown with its most common DNA and genes. The sample table lists 650,000 or so distinct CDR3 sequences, under 65% of them with a count of one. The top ten constitute roughly 14% of the sample. The sequencing input was blood. Receptors were obtained from a woman of 80 years or more in good health.

In its sample, this clonotype was seen many times. The V call is TRBV6-1, the J call TRBJ1-4; D unclear. V was trimmed by 6 bases and J by 6 bases, leaving 20 bases between them. Germline V lookup: CDR1 MNHNS, CDR2 SASEGT. The CDR3 length is 16 residues. The CDR3 region is CASSREMGAGDEKLFF. The CDR3 nucleotides are TGTGCCAGCAGCCGTGAGATGGGCGCCGGCGATGAAAAACTGTTTTTT.

As concerns this clonotype: One end of the junction is discordant with germline, which a read error may explain. The V and J genes are TRBV12-3 or TRBV12-4 and TRBJ2-2; D is possibly TRBD1 or TRBD2 (5 bases each). The CDR3 sequence is 15 residues long. CDR3 amino acids: CASSLLRGRTGKLFF. DNA of the CDR3: TGTGCCAGCAGTTTATTGAGGGGAAGAACCGGGAAGCTGTTTTTT.

This clonotype was picked up many times. This chain uses TRBV20-1 with TRBJ1-2, with D unresolved. V lost 5 bases and J 4 bases, leaving 17 bases between the germline ends. In germline, CDR1 is DFQATT, CDR2 SNEGSKA (reference sequence). This CDR3 is built from 14 residues. The chain's CDR3 is CSAPRAEGSYGYTF. The CDR3 DNA reads as TGCAGTGCTCCGCGGGCCGAAGGGAGCTATGGCTACACCTTC.